This T cell receptor beta chain was sequenced during a study of T cells in women clearing cervical HPV infection. Study as a whole: Cases: HPV16-related CIN3 or worse on histology, a couple of invasive cancers.

For this clone: Read coverage stops 3 residues before the CDR3 terminus; the germline J gene supplies the remainder.

V gave up 3 bases and J gave up 7 bases, with 22 bases separating them. Germline CDR1 LNHDA, CDR2 SQIVND (reference sequence). CDR3 length: 17 amino acids. Average input was around 1,100 ng genomic DNA for immunoSEQ TCR beta CDR3 amplification. Libraries were prepared by immunoSEQ multiplex PCR; TCRdb keeps only in-frame clonotypes and omits some of them. The sample has around 30,000 clones. The receptor was isolated from a woman between 18 and 75 years old with a cervical HPV16 infection that either progressed to CIN3+ or cleared (not recorded which). Sequencing used blood buffy coat. The chain recombines TRBV19 with TRBJ2-1; D is perhaps TRBD2 (5 bases). CDR3 sequence: CASSMASLAHYGNEQFF. The covered CDR3 bases are TGTGCCAGTAGTATGGCCTCTCTAGCCCACTACGGGAATGAG.